Below are 27 T cell receptor beta chains sequenced from a single sample in a study of response to subunit inactivated influenza vaccine. Each CDR3 protein gets one entry after TCRdb re-called the RT-PCR reads with MiXCR. The data show about 540,000 distinct CDR3 sequences, 14% seen once. The sequencing here drew on PBMCs from blood, taken 11 to 12 days after vaccination. These receptors originate from a man in his forties or fifties who received an inactivated influenza vaccine.

The genes are TRBV6-1 and TRBJ1-3, with D possibly TRBD1 on 5 matching bases. Germline-derived CDR1 and CDR2 are MNHNS and SASEGT. V was clipped by 5 bases and J by 4 bases, with 18 bases between them. The length of the CDR3 is 16 residues. In DNA form, the CDR3 reads TGTGCCAGCAGTCCGAGGGGTTTTTTCTCCGGAAACACCATATATTTT. This translates into CASSPRGFFSGNTIYF.

This clonotype has at least ten counts. The V call is TRBV7-2, the J call TRBJ2-7, with 9 nucleotides matching TRBD2. The CDR3 sequence is 15 residues long. With 7 bases clipped from V and 5 bases from J, the junction kept 12 bases outside the gene matches. Germline CDR1 and CDR2: SGHTA and FQGNSA. The CDR3 here is CASTKSGLALDEQYF. The CDR3 DNA reads TGTGCCAGCACCAAATCAGGACTAGCGCTCGACGAGCAGTACTTC.

The chain recombines TRBV4-3 with TRBJ2-1; D gene ambiguous. Germline lookup yields CDR1 LGHNA and CDR2 YSLEER. With 0 bases removed from V and 4 bases from J, the gap between germline ends came to 10 bases. The CDR3 spans 15 residues. CDR3: CASSQEKYSYNEQFF. DNA of the CDR3: TGCGCCAGCAGCCAAGAAAAGTACTCTTACAATGAGCAGTTCTTC.

In its sample, this clonotype was seen a few times. J is TRBJ2-1 and V is TRBV28; 8 positions agree with TRBD2. The CDR3 sequence is 22 residues long. From germline, CDR1 is MDHEN and CDR2 SYDVKM. V lost 2 bases to trimming and J lost 2 bases; unmatched junction nucleotides: 23. DNA of the CDR3: TGTGCCAGCAGTTTACGGATGAGGGTCCGTGCGGGAGGTGCACGGACCTACAATGAGCAGTTCTTC. Amino acid sequence: CASSLRMRVRAGGARTYNEQFF. Looking up the rest from reference TRBV28 and TRBJ2-1 gives the full variable domain: DVKVTQSSRYLVKRTGEKVFLECVQDMDHENMFWYRQDPGLGLRLIYFSYDVKMKEKGDIPEGYSVSREKKERFSLILESASTNQTSMYLCASSLRMRVRAGGARTYNEQFFGPGTRLTVL.

This clonotype was counted between two and nine times. The chain employs TRBV12-3 or TRBV12-4 and TRBJ2-7, with 8 bases lining up with TRBD1. V lost 4 bases and J lost 2; bases outside the gene matches: 13. The CDR3 runs to 17 residues. CDR3 coding DNA: TGTGCCAGCAGTTCACCCAATTCGGGACAGGCAACCTACGAGCAGTACTTC. The encoded protein is CASSSPNSGQATYEQYF.

The chain links TRBV5-1 to TRBJ1-2, with 12 bases that match TRBD1. Per germline, CDR1 SGHRS and CDR2 YFSETQ. CDR3 length: 15 residues. Germline trimming cut 4 bases from V and 7 bases from J; bases unmatched to any gene: 8. CDR3 coding DNA: TGCGCCAGCAGCCCTGCGGGACAGGGGGCGAGTGGCTACACCTTC. Residues: CASSPAGQGASGYTF.

This clonotype has just a few counts. This chain links TRBV4-3 with TRBJ1-2; TRBD1 might be the D (5 bases). The CDR3 length is 15 residues. The V end was cut by 4 bases, the J end by 2 bases, with 14 bases between. Germline lookup yields CDR1 LGHNA and CDR2 YSLEER. The CDR3 loop is CASSPYGGANYGYTF. Here the CDR3 DNA reads TGCGCCAGCAGCCCATACGGTGGGGCAAACTATGGCTACACCTTC.

This clonotype is a singleton in its sample. This chain links TRBV10-3 with TRBJ2-1; 7 positions agree with TRBD1. The J call may be incorrect, as the DNA end agrees better with TRBJ2-7. The CDR3 spans 16 residues. Germline CDR1 ENHRY, CDR2 SYGVKD. CDR3 DNA: TGTGCCATCAGTGATCCTACGACAGGGCTCTACAATGAGCAGTACTTC. It encodes CAISDPTTGLYNEQYF.

This clonotype was observed a handful of times. This chain uses TRBV5-6 with TRBJ2-3; 10 bases line up with TRBD2. J was trimmed by 2 bases and V by 3 bases; bases with no gene match: 6. CDR3 size: 16 residues. Germline-derived CDR1 and CDR2 are SGHDT and YYEEEE. The CDR3, as DNA: TGTGCCAGCAGCTCGTTAGCGGGAGGACCCACAGATACGCAGTATTTT. Its translation is CASSSLAGGPTDTQYF.

The rearrangement joins TRBV7-9 to TRBJ2-7, with D possibly TRBD2 on 5 matching bases. The CDR3 length is 13 residues. Germline assignment: CDR1 SEHNR and CDR2 FQNEAQ (reference sequence). Trimming removed 4 bases from V and 0 bases from J, with 7 bases in between. The DNA of the CDR3 is TGTGCCAGCAGCTACGGACTCTCCTACGAGCAGTACTTC. Translation: CASSYGLSYEQYF.

Only a few counts were recorded for this clonotype. The rearrangement joins TRBV5-1 to TRBJ1-1; TRBD1 matches at 10 bases. This CDR3 has 15 amino acids. With 3 bases clipped from V and 4 bases from J, the junction kept 6 bases outside the gene matches. CDR1 and CDR2 from the germline V gene are SGHRS and YFSETQ. The CDR3 region has the DNA TGCGCCAGCAGCTGGGGGACAGGGGCGGCCACTGAAGCTTTCTTT. Protein sequence: CASSWGTGAATEAFF.

This chain connects TRBV10-3 to TRBJ1-1; 8 bases line up with TRBD1. Germline CDR1 and CDR2: ENHRY and SYGVKD. CDR3 length: 14 residues. J was trimmed by 8 bases and V by 6 bases; bases with no gene match: 11. CDR3: CAISSGQGIAEAFF. CDR3 nucleotides: TGTGCCATCAGCTCAGGACAGGGAATAGCGGAAGCTTTCTTT.

This clonotype showed up many times. The chain combines TRBV20-1 with TRBJ1-2; D is undetermined. Trimming left V 0 bases short and J 10 bases short, with 12 bases between. The germline V gene encodes CDR1 DFQATT and CDR2 SNEGSKA (reference sequence). This CDR3 comprises 12 residues. The CDR3 sequence: CSARDLRKDYTF. The CDR3 bases are TGCAGTGCTAGAGACCTCCGGAAAGACTACACCTTC.

This clonotype has only a few counts. Here the CDR3 reads CSAAGSGANVLTF. CDR3 in DNA: TGCAGTGCGGCAGGTTCTGGGGCCAACGTCCTGACTTTC. V usage is TRBV20-1 and J usage is TRBJ2-6; D uncertain. The CDR3 is made up of 13 amino acids. Germline V gene data show CDR1 as DFQATT and CDR2 as SNEGSKA (reference sequence). V was clipped by 6 bases and J by 1 base, with 7 bases between them.

This clonotype was picked up many times. This chain connects TRBV9 to TRBJ2-5; maybe TRBD2 (6 bases). Germline-derived CDR1 and CDR2 are SGDLS and YYNGEE. The CDR3 loop spans 15 amino acids. The V end was cut by 4 bases, the J end by 4 bases, with 17 bases between. The CDR3 reads CASSLSGGAGETQYF. The CDR3 DNA is TGTGCCAGCAGCCTTTCCGGGGGAGCGGGAGAGACCCAGTACTTC.

This sequence joins TRBV12-3 or TRBV12-4 and TRBJ1-2; D not certain. V was pared by 6 bases and J by 7 bases, with 18 bases between. This CDR3 comprises 14 residues. CDR3 protein: CASRPFKTRSGYTF. The CDR3 DNA reads as TGTGCCAGCAGACCATTTAAAACCAGGAGTGGCTACACCTTC.

The table lists this clonotype with a few counts. This chain joins TRBV18 and TRBJ2-3; D perhaps matches TRBD2 (6 bases). The V end lost 3 bases, the J end lost 5 bases, and 30 bases lay between the germline ends. This CDR3 spans 20 amino acids. Germline V gene lookup returns CDR1 KGHSH and CDR2 LQKENI. CDR3 nucleotide sequence: TGTGCCAGCTCACCCTTCAGGGTCGAAGCTAGCGACTTTTGGGGAGATACGCAGTATTTT. As protein: CASSPFRVEASDFWGDTQYF.

This chain links TRBV7-6 with TRBJ2-1; 13 nucleotides agree with TRBD2. With 5 bases clipped from V and 9 bases from J, the junction kept 4 bases outside the gene matches. The V gene's germline CDR1 is SGHVS and CDR2 FNYEAQ. The CDR3 contains 14 residues. The CDR3 here is CASSQTSGGLEQFF. The CDR3 nucleotides are TGTGCCAGCAGCCAGACTAGCGGGGGGCTTGAGCAGTTCTTC.

This clonotype showed up many times. V usage is TRBV29-1 and J usage is TRBJ2-7; 7 bases are a match to TRBD2. This CDR3 is built from 13 residues. Germline V CDR1 and CDR2: SQVTM, ANQGSEA. The junction had 5 bases not matched to a gene; V was cut back by 4 bases and J by 2 bases. The CDR3: CSVAPGGTYEQYF. In nucleotides, the CDR3 is TGCAGCGTTGCTCCGGGGGGAACCTACGAGCAGTACTTC.

This clonotype has a handful of counts. CDR3 DNA: TGTGCCAGCAGTGAAGCCCAGCGGGGCCCCTCCTACAATGAGCAGTTCTTC. This translates into CASSEAQRGPSYNEQFF. This rearrangement joins TRBV2 to TRBJ2-1, with 7 bases fitting TRBD2. The germline gives CDR1 SNHLY, CDR2 FYNNEI. The V segment lost 0 bases and the J segment 0 bases; nucleotides outside the gene matches: 5. The CDR3 is 17 amino acids.

This clonotype has a handful of counts. The V gene is TRBV5-1, the J gene TRBJ2-7; 7 bases match TRBD2. The CDR3 length is 16 residues. The ends lost 7 bases at V and 4 bases at J; junction bases unmatched: 17. Germline assignment: CDR1 SGHRS and CDR2 YFSETQ. CDR3 DNA: TGCGCCAGCTCCTCCACTAGTGGCGGGAGAGGGTACGAGCAGTACTTC. Protein: CASSSTSGGRGYEQYF.

This sequence joins TRBV6-1 and TRBJ2-2; TRBD2 matches 11 bases. CDR3 length: 15 residues. V was pared by 6 bases and J by 6 bases, with 6 bases of the junction left unmatched. Germline V gene sequence: CDR1 MNHNS, CDR2 SASEGT. The CDR3 sequence: CASRVSGGASGELFF. The CDR3 coding sequence is TGTGCCAGCAGGGTTAGCGGGGGGGCTTCCGGGGAGCTGTTTTTT.

The chain employs TRBV25-1 and TRBJ2-5; 7 bases match TRBD1. The CDR3 is 14 residues long. V was clipped by 1 base and J by 2 bases; unmatched bases: 1. Germline CDR1 reads MGHDK; CDR2 reads SYGVNS. In DNA form, the CDR3 reads TGTGCCAGCAGTGAATTGGGACAGCAAGAGACCCAGTACTTC. Residues: CASSELGQQETQYF.

This clonotype appeared a few times. The V gene is TRBV19, the J gene TRBJ1-5; 8 positions match TRBD1. V was clipped by 4 bases and J by 7 bases; unmatched bases: 9. Per the germline V gene, CDR1 is LNHDA and CDR2 is SQIVND (reference sequence). CDR3 length: 15 amino acids. The CDR3 loop reads CASSRQGARGQPQHF. The CDR3 region has the DNA TGTGCCAGTAGTAGGCAGGGGGCGCGAGGGCAGCCCCAGCATTTT.

The rearrangement links TRBV20-1 to TRBJ2-1; D might be TRBD1 or TRBD2, each matching 5 bases. The V and J ends lost 3 bases and 3 bases respectively, with 18 bases between them. CDR3 length: 16 residues. Germline V gene lookup returns CDR1 DFQATT and CDR2 SNEGSKA (reference sequence). The CDR3 sequence: CSARDTRGANYNEQFF. The CDR3 bases are TGCAGTGCTAGGGATACGCGAGGGGCTAACTACAATGAGCAGTTCTTC.

The chain employs TRBV20-1 and TRBJ2-3; 8 positions agree with TRBD2. J was trimmed by 3 bases and V by 5 bases; bases with no gene match: 7. The CDR3 contains 14 residues. Germline V gene data show CDR1 as DFQATT and CDR2 as SNEGSKA (reference sequence). CDR3 DNA: TGCAGTGCTCTCTCGGGGGGGGCTACAGATACGCAGTATTTT. This encodes CSALSGGATDTQYF.

A few counts support this clonotype. The chain has TRBV20-1 and TRBJ2-7; D might be TRBD1 (6 bases). V shed 5 bases and J shed 7 bases, with 21 bases lying between them. The CDR3 has 14 residues. The germline gives CDR1 DFQATT, CDR2 SNEGSKA (reference sequence). CDR3 region: CSASRPTGSTEQYF. Here the CDR3 DNA reads TGCAGTGCTTCCCGCCCGACAGGCTCTACGGAGCAGTACTTC.